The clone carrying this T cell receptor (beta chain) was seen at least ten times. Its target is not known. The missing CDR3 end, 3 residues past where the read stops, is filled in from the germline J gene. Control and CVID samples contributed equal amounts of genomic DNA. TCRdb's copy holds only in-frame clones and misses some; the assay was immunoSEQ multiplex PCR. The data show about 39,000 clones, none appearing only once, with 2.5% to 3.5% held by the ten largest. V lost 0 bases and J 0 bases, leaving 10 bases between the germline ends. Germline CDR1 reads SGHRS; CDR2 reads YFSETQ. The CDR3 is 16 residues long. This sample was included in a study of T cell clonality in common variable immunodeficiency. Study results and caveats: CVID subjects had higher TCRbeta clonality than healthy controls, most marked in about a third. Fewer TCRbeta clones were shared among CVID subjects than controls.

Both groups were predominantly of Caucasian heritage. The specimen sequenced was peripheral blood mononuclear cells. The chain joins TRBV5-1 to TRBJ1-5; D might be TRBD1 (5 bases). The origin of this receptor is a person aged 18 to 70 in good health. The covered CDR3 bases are TGCGCCAGCAGCTTGGGCGGACAAACTAGCAATCAGCCC. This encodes CASSLGGQTSNQP. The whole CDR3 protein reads CASSLGGQTSNQPQHF.